A single sample is the source of the 17 T cell receptor beta chains below, sequenced in a study of CD8 T cells in ankylosing spondylitis (dated by TCRdb to 2017 to 2019). Findings and caveats that apply to the study as a whole: Blood from ankylosing spondylitis patients appeared to be characterized by a TCR beta motif made up of several highly homologous amino acid variants.

What these receptors recognize is not known. The library was made by 5' RACE. The sequencer was an Illumina HiSeq 2500. The raw public reads went through TCRdb reprocessing: fastp at Q25, MiXCR clone calling, in-frame beta chains kept. Records with the same CDR3 protein are collapsed into one entry carrying the most frequent genes and DNA. Present in this sample are hundreds of thousands of distinct CDR3 sequences, roughly 12% of which were seen just once. Of the sample, almost 7% falls within the top ten clones. Sequences were obtained from blood, either unsorted or a sorted T cell fraction (not recorded which). These receptors originate from a male donor with ankylosing spondylitis.

Ten or more counts support this clonotype. The chain combines TRBV11-3 with TRBJ2-2; the D is unclear. Germline CDR1 SGHNT, CDR2 YENEEA. V was trimmed by 3 bases and J by 6 bases, leaving 8 bases between them. CDR3 size: 13 residues. The CDR3 loop is CASSLTRAGELFF. CDR3 in DNA: TGTGCCAGCAGCTTGACACGGGCCGGGGAGCTGTTTTTT.

This clonotype has a handful of counts. V gene TRBV20-1 combines with J gene TRBJ1-1; possibly TRBD1 for D (6 bases). Trimming removed 0 bases from V and 0 bases from J, with 11 bases in between. The CDR3 contains 15 residues. Germline V gene data show CDR1 as DFQATT and CDR2 as SNEGSKA (reference sequence). CDR3 nucleotide sequence: TGCAGTGCTAGAGATCCCGGACAGATGAACACTGAAGCTTTCTTT. Translating it yields CSARDPGQMNTEAFF.

This sequence joins TRBV12-3 or TRBV12-4 and TRBJ2-2; TRBD1 matches 8 bases. CDR3 length: 15 amino acids. The V and J ends lost 8 bases and 5 bases, in that order; junction bases with no gene match: 10. The CDR3 loop reads CASRETGVTTGELFF. CDR3 bases: TGTGCCAGCCGAGAGACAGGGGTGACGACCGGGGAGCTGTTTTTT.

The chain combines TRBV4-1 with TRBJ2-5; 10 bases map to TRBD2. This CDR3 has 16 residues. Looked up from germline, CDR1 is MGHRA and CDR2 is YSYEKL. Trimming took 1 base from V and 5 from J; bases not matched to a gene: 7. Here the CDR3 DNA reads TGCGCCAGCAGCCAAGGTGGGAGCGGGAGGGTCGAGACCCAGTACTTC. Protein product: CASSQGGSGRVETQYF.

This clonotype came up a few times. V usage is TRBV7-9 and J usage is TRBJ2-2; D is possibly TRBD1 (5 bases). The CDR3 contains 15 residues. The ends were cut back, 5 bases at V and 7 bases at J, with 17 bases in the middle. Germline CDR1 and CDR2: SEHNR and FQNEAQ (reference sequence). The CDR3 loop is CASSTWGEGLGELFF. The DNA for the CDR3 is TGTGCCAGCAGCACCTGGGGCGAAGGTCTCGGGGAGCTGTTTTTT.

This clonotype was counted at least ten times. The V call is TRBV24-1, the J call TRBJ2-1, with 11 bases lining up with TRBD2. This CDR3 contains 18 residues. CDR1 and CDR2 from the germline V gene are KGHDR and SFDVKD. V lost 3 bases and J lost 9; bases outside the gene matches: 15. The CDR3 loop is CATSDPKLAGAGNSEQFF. CDR3 DNA: TGTGCCACCAGTGATCCCAAACTAGCGGGAGCGGGTAATAGTGAGCAGTTCTTC.

The chain links TRBV20-1 to TRBJ2-3; 9 bases line up with TRBD1. CDR1 is DFQATT, CDR2 SNEGSKA, per germline (reference sequence). This CDR3 is built from 17 residues. Germline trimming cut 5 bases from V and 4 bases from J; bases unmatched to any gene: 16. Here the CDR3 DNA reads TGCAGTGCTCGCGGACAGGGGAAAATTTCTCAATCAGATACGCAGTATTTT. Translation: CSARGQGKISQSDTQYF.

The chain recombines TRBV20-1 with TRBJ1-3; no clear D gene. Trimming pared 0 bases from V and 0 bases from J, leaving 12 bases between. Per germline, CDR1 DFQATT and CDR2 SNEGSKA (reference sequence). The CDR3 runs 16 residues. The CDR3 reads CSARDRWTDSGNTIYF. CDR3 bases: TGCAGTGCTAGAGATAGGTGGACGGACTCTGGAAACACCATATATTTT.

The V call is TRBV7-8, the J call TRBJ2-3, with D unresolved. In germline, CDR1 is SGHVS, CDR2 FQNEAQ. The CDR3 is made up of 13 amino acids. The DNA for the CDR3 is TGTGTCGCGCGAGACCAACGGGCAGATACGCAGTATTTT. Translation gives CVARDQRADTQYF.

This clonotype was detected ten times or more. This rearrangement joins TRBV6-5 to TRBJ2-3, with D maybe TRBD1 (6 bases). Trimming pared 2 bases from V and 1 base from J, leaving 13 bases between. CDR3 length: 16 residues. CDR1 is MNHEY, CDR2 SVGAGI, per germline. CDR3 residues: CASSYGPQGRTDTQYF. CDR3 nucleotides: TGTGCCAGCAGTTACGGCCCCCAGGGGCGCACAGATACGCAGTATTTT.

Ten or more counts support this clonotype. V usage is TRBV7-2 and J usage is TRBJ2-3; 15 bases are shared with TRBD2. Germline CDR1 is SGHTA and CDR2 is FQGNSA. The length of the CDR3 is 16 residues. With V trimmed by 5 bases and J by 8 bases, 8 bases remained unmatched. This CDR3 reads CASSPRGLAGGSTQYF. The CDR3 DNA reads TGTGCCAGCAGCCCCCGTGGACTAGCGGGAGGGAGTACGCAGTATTTT. Full variable domain (missing parts from reference TRBV7-2 and TRBJ2-3): GAGVSQSPSNKVTEKGKDVELRCDPISGHTALYWYRQSLGQGLEFLIYFQGNSAPDKSGLPSDRFSAERTGGSVSTLTIQRTQQEDSAVYLCASSPRGLAGGSTQYFGPGTRLTVL.

This clonotype was detected many times. The chain has TRBV5-5 and TRBJ1-1; D is possibly TRBD1 (5 bases). The V end lost 10 bases, the J end lost 5 bases, and 18 bases lay between the germline ends. The CDR3 contains 13 residues. Germline V gene data show CDR1 as SGHKS and CDR2 as YYEKEE (reference sequence). CDR3 DNA sequence: TGTGCCCAGTCGAGGGAGTGGGGGACTGAAGCTTTCTTT. Its protein is CAQSREWGTEAFF.

The gene calls are TRBV24-1 and TRBJ2-5; 8 bases align to TRBD2. The CDR3 totals 15 residues. The junction had 6 bases not matched to a gene; V was cut back by 3 bases and J by 4 bases. Per germline, CDR1 KGHDR and CDR2 SFDVKD. CDR3 sequence: CATSDPAGAGETQYF. The CDR3 DNA reads TGTGCCACCAGTGATCCAGCGGGAGCGGGAGAGACCCAGTACTTC.

This chain links TRBV4-1 with TRBJ2-3; 9 bases align to TRBD1. CDR1 MGHRA and CDR2 YSYEKL come from the germline V gene. V shed 4 bases and J 1 base; nucleotides not matched to a gene: 6. The CDR3 runs 16 residues. Written as DNA, the CDR3 is TGCGCCAGCAGCCCCCGGACAGGGGTACGCACAGATACGCAGTATTTT. This gives the protein CASSPRTGVRTDTQYF.

The CDR3 region has the DNA TGTGCCAGCAGCCCTGACACTTCGAACACCATATATTTT. As protein: CASSPDTSNTIYF. The genes are TRBV5-6 and TRBJ1-3; D gene uncertain. This CDR3 is 13 amino acids long. Germline CDR1 and CDR2: SGHDT and YYEEEE. Trimming took 4 bases from V and 7 from J, leaving 12 bases between them.

This clonotype was observed a handful of times. This sequence joins TRBV7-8 and TRBJ2-7; possibly TRBD1 or TRBD2 for D (5 bases each). The CDR3 totals 14 residues. V lost 2 bases and J lost 3, with 11 bases in between. CDR1 is SGHVS and CDR2 is FQNEAQ in the germline V gene. DNA of the CDR3: TGTGCCAGCAGCTTAATACATGGGGGCTACGAGCAGTACTTC. Translation: CASSLIHGGYEQYF.

This clonotype occurred a few times. This chain connects TRBV5-1 to TRBJ2-1; TRBD1 agrees at 8 bases. Germline V gives CDR1 SGHRS, CDR2 YFSETQ. The junction had 6 bases not matched to a gene; V was cut back by 6 bases and J by 4 bases. This CDR3 spans 14 amino acids. CDR3 sequence: CASTQGDRYNEQFF. In nucleotides, the CDR3 is TGCGCCAGCACTCAGGGGGACAGGTACAATGAGCAGTTCTTC. The whole variable domain, filled in from reference TRBV5-1 and TRBJ2-1, reads KAGVTQTPRYLIKTRGQQVTLSCSPISGHRSVSWYQQTPGQGLQFLFEYFSETQRNKGNFPGRFSGRQFSNSRSEMNVSTLELGDSALYLCASTQGDRYNEQFFGPGTRLTVL.